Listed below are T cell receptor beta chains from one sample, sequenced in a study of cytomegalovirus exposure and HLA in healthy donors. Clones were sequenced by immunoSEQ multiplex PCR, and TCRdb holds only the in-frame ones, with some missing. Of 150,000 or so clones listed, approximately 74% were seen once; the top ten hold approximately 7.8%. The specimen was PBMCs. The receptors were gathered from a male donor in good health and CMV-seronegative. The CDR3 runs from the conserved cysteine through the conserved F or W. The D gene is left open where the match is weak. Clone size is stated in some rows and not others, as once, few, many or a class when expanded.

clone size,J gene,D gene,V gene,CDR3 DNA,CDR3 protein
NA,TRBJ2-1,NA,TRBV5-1,TGCGCCAGCAGCTTGGTCGGGTTGGATGAGCAGTTCTTC,CASSLVGLDEQFF
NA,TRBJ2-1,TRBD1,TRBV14,TGTGCCAGCAGCCACGGAAGGACAGGGGATTCGGGTGAGCAGTTCTTC,CASSHGRTGDSGEQFF
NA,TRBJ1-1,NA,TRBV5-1,TGCGCCAGCAGCCGCCCAGGACAGAACACTGAAGCTTTCTTT,CASSRPGQNTEAFF
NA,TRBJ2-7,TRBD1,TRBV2,TGTGCCAGCGGACAGGGGTCCTACGAGCAGTACTTC,CASGQGSYEQYF
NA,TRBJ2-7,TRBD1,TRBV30,TGTGCCCGGGCCGCGGACAGGACCTACGAGCAGTACTTC,CARAADRTYEQYF
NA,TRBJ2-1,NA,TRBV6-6,TGTGCCAGCTCACATACCCAAACCAATGAGCAGTTCTTC,CASSHTQTNEQFF
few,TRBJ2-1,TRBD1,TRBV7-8,TGTGCCAGCAGCTGGAGGCAGGGGGTTGGGAATGAGCAGTTCTTC,CASSWRQGVGNEQFF
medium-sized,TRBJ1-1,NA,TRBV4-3,TGCGCCAGCAGCCCAGGTTGGGGGGACACTGAAGCTTTCTTT,CASSPGWGDTEAFF
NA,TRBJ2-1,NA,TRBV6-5,TGTGCCAGCAGTTACCGACAGGGAGGTGAGCAGTTCTTC,CASSYRQGGEQFF
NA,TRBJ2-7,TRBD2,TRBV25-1,TGTGCCAGTCTTAGCGGGAGTAGCTACGAGCAGTACTTC,CASLSGSSYEQYF
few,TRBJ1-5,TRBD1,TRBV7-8,TGTGCCAGCAGCCCGACAGGGGCTAGCAATCAGCCCCAGCATTTT,CASSPTGASNQPQHF
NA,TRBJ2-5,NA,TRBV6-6,TGTGCCAGCAGTTACGACAGAGAGACCCAGTACTTC,CASSYDRETQYF
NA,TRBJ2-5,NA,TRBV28,TGTGCCAGCAGGCAAACAGCGGGCAGAGAGACCCAGTACTTC,CASRQTAGRETQYF
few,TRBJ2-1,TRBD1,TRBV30,TGTGCCTGGAGTGACAGGGGTGAGCAGTTCTTC,CAWSDRGEQFF
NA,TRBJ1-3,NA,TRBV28,TGTGCCAGCAGTCCCCTCGTAGGAGGGAGCCCCTCTGGAAACACCATATATTTT,CASSPLVGGSPSGNTIYF
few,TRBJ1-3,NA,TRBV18,TGTGCCAGCTCACCGACAGGTTTCTCTGGAAACACCATATATTTT,CASSPTGFSGNTIYF
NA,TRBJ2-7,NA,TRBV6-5,TGTGCCAGCAGTTACAACACAGGGTCCATCCACGAGCAGTACTTC,CASSYNTGSIHEQYF
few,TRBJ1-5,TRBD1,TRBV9,TGTGCCAGCAGCGCGACAGGGAATAGCAATCAGCCCCAGCATTTT,CASSATGNSNQPQHF
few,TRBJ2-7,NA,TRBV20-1,TGCAGTGCCGGGGGACAGAGCGAGCAGTACTTC,CSAGGQSEQYF
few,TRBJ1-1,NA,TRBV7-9,TGTGCCAGCAGCTTAACGACAGGTCCTGAAGCTTTCTTT,CASSLTTGPEAFF
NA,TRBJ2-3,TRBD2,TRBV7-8,TGTGCCAGCAGACGCGGGAGGGTTAGCACAGATACGCAGTATTTT,CASRRGRVSTDTQYF
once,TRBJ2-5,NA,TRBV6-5,TGTGCCACTCGGTCAGCCGGGGAGACCCAGTACTTC,CATRSAGETQYF
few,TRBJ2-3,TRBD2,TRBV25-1,TGTGCCAGCAGTGGGAGACTAGCGGGGATCACAGATACGCAGTATTTT,CASSGRLAGITDTQYF
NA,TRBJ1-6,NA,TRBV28,TGTGCCAGCAGTTTATTCGGGGGGAATAAGGGTTCACCCCTCCACTTT,CASSLFGGNKGSPLHF
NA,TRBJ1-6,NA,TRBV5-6,TGTGCCAGCAGCCCCAAGGCCAGGGGAAATTCACCCCTCCACTTT,CASSPKARGNSPLHF
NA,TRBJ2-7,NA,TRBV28,TGTGCCAGCAGCCCCGGGGGTAGCTCCTACGAGCAGTACTTC,CASSPGGSSYEQYF
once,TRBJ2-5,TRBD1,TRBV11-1,TGTGCCAGCAGCTTAGCGACAGGGGGCCCGTACCAAGAGACCCAGTACTTC,CASSLATGGPYQETQYF
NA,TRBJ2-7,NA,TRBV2,TGTGCCAGCAGTGAAACGGGTGGTTCGGTCGTGTACGAGCAGTACTTC,CASSETGGSVVYEQYF
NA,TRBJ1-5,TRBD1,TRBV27,TGTGCCAGCAGTTTATCAGGGCAGGGGGTGAATAGCAATCAGCCCCAGCATTTT,CASSLSGQGVNSNQPQHF
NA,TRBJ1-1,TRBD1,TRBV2,TGTGCCAGCAGAGACAGGGGTGCGAACACTGAAGCTTTCTTT,CASRDRGANTEAFF
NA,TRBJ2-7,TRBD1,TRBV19,TGTGCCAGTAGTATGGGGACAGGGGAATCCTACGAGCAGTACTTC,CASSMGTGESYEQYF
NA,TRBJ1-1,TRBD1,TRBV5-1,TGCGCCAGCAGCTTCCGGACAGGGTTACGGAACACTGAAGCTTTCTTT,CASSFRTGLRNTEAFF
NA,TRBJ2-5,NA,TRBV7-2,TGTGCCAGCAGCCCAAGACAGAGAGAGACCCAGTACTTC,CASSPRQRETQYF
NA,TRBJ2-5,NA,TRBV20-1,TGCAGTGCTGGGGAGGAGACCCAGTACTTC,CSAGEETQYF
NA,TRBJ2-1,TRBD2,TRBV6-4,TGTGCCAGCAGTAGGACTAGCGTCCCCTACAATGAGCAGTTCTTC,CASSRTSVPYNEQFF
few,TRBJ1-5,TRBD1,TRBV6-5,TGTGCCAGCAGTTACCAGGGGGCCAATCAGCCCCAGCATTTT,CASSYQGANQPQHF
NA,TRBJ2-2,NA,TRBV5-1,TGCGCCAGCAGCTTGGATGTGAAACTGAACACCGGGGAGCTGTTTTTT,CASSLDVKLNTGELFF
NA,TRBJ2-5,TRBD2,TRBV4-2,TGTGCCAGCAGCCAACAGACTAGCGTCCAAGAGACCCAGTACTTC,CASSQQTSVQETQYF
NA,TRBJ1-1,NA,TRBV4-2,TGTGCCAGCAGCCGATTTCGAGGCAGCTTGAACACTGAAGCTTTCTTT,CASSRFRGSLNTEAFF